The rows below give T cell receptor beta chains drawn from one sample of a study of beta chain features in type 1 diabetes. Assay used: immunoSEQ multiplex PCR; TCRdb lists only in-frame clones, some missing. This sample carries 600,000 or so clones, 9.5% to 15% of them seen once, and the ten largest clones take over 0.1%. Sequencing input: naive CD4+ T cells from blood. The receptors derive from a man aged 25-45 years with type 1 diabetes. Each CDR3 is given with its conserved first and last residue. A D gene is named only where the DNA matches it firmly. Clone size is given for some rows only: seen once, a few or many times, or a class if the clone is expanded.

abundance | j_gene | d_gene | v_gene | CDR3nt | CDR3aa
few | TRBJ2-1 | NA | TRBV5-4 | TGTGCCAGCAGCTTGGCTATCCCAATAAATGAGCAGTTCTTC | CASSLAIPINEQFF
NA | TRBJ2-1 | TRBD1 | TRBV7-3 | TGTGCCAGCAGCTTTGCCGGGACAGGGTCTAATGAGCAGTTCTTC | CASSFAGTGSNEQFF
NA | TRBJ2-7 | NA | TRBV5-1 | TGCGCCAGCAGCTTGGATTTTGAAACCTACGAGCAGTACTTC | CASSLDFETYEQYF
few | TRBJ2-5 | NA | TRBV7-2 | TGTGCCAGCAGCACAACAGGCGTTACCCAGTACTTC | CASSTTGVTQYF
few | TRBJ2-7 | NA | TRBV7-9 | TGTGCCAGCAGCTCAGGGTTCTCTACCTACGAGCAGTACTTC | CASSSGFSTYEQYF
NA | TRBJ2-5 | NA | TRBV28 | TGTGCCAGCAGTTTATGGGACAGTCAAGAGACCCAGTACTTC | CASSLWDSQETQYF
NA | TRBJ1-2 | NA | TRBV9 | TGTGCCAGCAGCGTGACACCGACAGAACGCGCAAACTATGGCTACACCTTC | CASSVTPTERANYGYTF
NA | TRBJ1-1 | NA | TRBV13 | TGTGCCAGCAGCTTGGGTACAGGTTTCTCAGAAGCTTTCTTT | CASSLGTGFSEAFF
NA | TRBJ2-5 | NA | TRBV7-2 | TGTGCCAGCAGCTTCTCCCTCCTGGGGGAGACCCAGTACTTC | CASSFSLLGETQYF
few | TRBJ2-5 | NA | TRBV6-1 | TGTGCCAGCAGTCCAAAGCCGCACCGGCGGGAGACCCAGTACTTC | CASSPKPHRRETQYF
few | TRBJ2-7 | NA | TRBV6-6 | TGTGCCAGCAGTCGATCTAGCGAGGCCTACGAGCAGTACTTC | CASSRSSEAYEQYF
few | TRBJ2-1 | TRBD1 | TRBV27 | TGTGCCAGCAGTTGGGGGACAGGGCGATACAATGAGCAGTTCTTC | CASSWGTGRYNEQFF
few | TRBJ2-7 | TRBD1 | TRBV29-1 | TGCAGCGTTGAAATGGGATACAGGGCAGGGGGCGAGCAGTACTTC | CSVEMGYRAGGEQYF
NA | TRBJ1-4 | NA | TRBV2 | TGTGCCAGCAGCCTACAGGGCGAAAAACTGTTTTTT | CASSLQGEKLFF
few | TRBJ2-7 | TRBD1 | TRBV5-1 | TGCGCCAGCACCCGGACAGGGTTGGGTATAGACGAGCAGTACTTC | CASTRTGLGIDEQYF
few | TRBJ2-1 | TRBD2 | TRBV10-3 | TGTGCCATCAAACTGGGTCTAGCGGGGGACAATGAGCAGTTCTTC | CAIKLGLAGDNEQFF
few | TRBJ2-7 | NA | TRBV6-6 | TGTGCCAGCAGTTTTGCCTACGAGCAGTACTTC | CASSFAYEQYF
NA | TRBJ2-7 | TRBD2 | TRBV20-1 | TGCACCCCGGGACTAGCGGGAGAGCAGTACTTC | CTPGLAGEQYF
few | TRBJ1-2 | NA | TRBV7-9 | TGTGCCAGCAGCTTAGCTGGGGGCGCCTATGGCTACACCTTC | CASSLAGGAYGYTF
NA | TRBJ2-5 | NA | TRBV9 | TGTGCCAGCAGCGCGGGGACTGGAGCCCAGTACTTC | CASSAGTGAQYF
NA | TRBJ1-1 | NA | TRBV19 | TGTGCCAGTAGTATAAGGTCCACTGAAGCTTTCTTT | CASSIRSTEAFF
few | TRBJ1-2 | TRBD1 | TRBV30 | TGTGCCTGGAGTCTACAGGGGGTCCTCGATGGCTACACCTTC | CAWSLQGVLDGYTF
few | TRBJ2-3 | NA | TRBV5-5 | TGTGCCAGCAGCTTGGCCCCCGGCACAGATACGCAGTATTTT | CASSLAPGTDTQYF
NA | TRBJ1-6 | NA | TRBV19 | TGTGCCAGTAGTACATTTGGGGCGGAAAGCTCCTATAATTCACCCCTCCACTTT | CASSTFGAESSYNSPLHF
NA | TRBJ1-1 | NA | TRBV9 | TGTGCCAGCAGCCCCAGAGGGGTCTTGAACACTGAAGCTTTCTTT | CASSPRGVLNTEAFF
few | TRBJ2-1 | TRBD2 | TRBV6-6 | TGTGCCAGCAGTTACGAGACTAGCGGGGGTCTGTATGAGCAGTTCTTC | CASSYETSGGLYEQFF
few | TRBJ1-4 | NA | TRBV10-3 | TGTGCCATCAGTGAGTCGCGGGGAGCAAATGAAAAACTGTTTTTT | CAISESRGANEKLFF
few | TRBJ2-1 | NA | TRBV7-2 | TGTGCCAGCAGCCCGGGGGTCCAAGGATTAGATGAGCAGTTCTTC | CASSPGVQGLDEQFF
few | TRBJ2-7 | NA | TRBV15 | TGTGCCACCAGCAGAGACCGGGAACTCGGGGACGAGCAGTACTTC | CATSRDRELGDEQYF
few | TRBJ1-6 | TRBD1 | TRBV4-3 | TGCGCCAGCAGCCAAGTCCCGGGACAGGATCGGCCCCTCCACTTT | CASSQVPGQDRPLHF
few | TRBJ2-7 | NA | TRBV2 | TGTGCCAGCAATGGTGGAGGGCACTACGAGCAGTACTTC | CASNGGGHYEQYF
few | TRBJ2-5 | TRBD1 | TRBV11-2 | TGTGCCAGCAGCCCCCAGGGGGCTGAGACCCAGTACTTC | CASSPQGAETQYF
few | TRBJ2-2 | TRBD1 | TRBV9 | TGTGCCAGCAGCGTAGCCGACAGGGTTATCGGGGAGCTGTTTTTT | CASSVADRVIGELFF
few | TRBJ2-7 | NA | TRBV29-1 | TGCAGCGTTGTACCGGACTTTTCCTACGAGCAGTACTTC | CSVVPDFSYEQYF
NA | TRBJ1-1 | TRBD1 | TRBV2 | TGTGCCAGCAGTGAACCCGGGACAGGGCTATGGGGCACTGAAGCTTTCTTT | CASSEPGTGLWGTEAFF
few | TRBJ1-3 | NA | TRBV5-1 | TGCGCCAGCAGCTTGGAGGCTGCGAATTCTGGAAACACCATATATTTT | CASSLEAANSGNTIYF
NA | TRBJ1-6 | NA | TRBV2 | TGTGCCAGCAAAGAGGAGGGAAATTCACCCCTCCACTTT | CASKEEGNSPLHF
NA | TRBJ1-5 | TRBD1 | TRBV2 | TGTGCCAGCAGTGGGACGACAGGGTACAATAGCAATCAGCCCCAGCATTTT | CASSGTTGYNSNQPQHF
NA | TRBJ1-2 | NA | TRBV5-6 | TGTGCCAGCAGCTTGTTGGCGGGAACTAACTATGGCTACACCTTC | CASSLLAGTNYGYTF
few | TRBJ1-6 | TRBD1 | TRBV30 | TGTGCCTGGAGTGTACAAAGGGACAGCTCCTATAATTCACCCCTCCACTTT | CAWSVQRDSSYNSPLHF
NA | TRBJ1-2 | NA | TRBV11-2 | TGTGCCAGCAGCTCCCGCCTACAGGGCGGCTACACCTTC | CASSSRLQGGYTF
NA | TRBJ1-5 | NA | TRBV18 | TGTGCCAGCTCACCAAATCGACAGGATGGCCAGCCCCAGCATTTT | CASSPNRQDGQPQHF
few | TRBJ2-7 | NA | TRBV2 | TGTGCCAGCAGTGCCGGGAGCGAGCAGTACTTC | CASSAGSEQYF
NA | TRBJ1-2 | NA | TRBV19 | TGTGCCAGTAGTCGCGGGGGCGCGACCGGCGGCTACACCTTC | CASSRGGATGGYTF
NA | TRBJ2-7 | TRBD1 | TRBV25-1 | TGTGCCAGCAGTGAGCCAGGGGGCGCATACGAGCAGTACTTC | CASSEPGGAYEQYF
few | TRBJ1-2 | NA | TRBV9 | TGTGCCAGCAGCGTAGGTGGGGGGACTAACTATGGCTACACCTTC | CASSVGGGTNYGYTF
few | TRBJ1-5 | TRBD1 | TRBV7-2 | TGTGCCAGCAGCTTCCGGGACAGTAGCAATCAGCCCCAGCATTTT | CASSFRDSSNQPQHF
NA | TRBJ1-6 | TRBD1 | TRBV7-2 | TGTGCCAGCAGCTTGGGGACAGGGATAGAATCACCCCTCCACTTT | CASSLGTGIESPLHF
NA | TRBJ2-7 | NA | TRBV28 | TGTGCCAGCAGTTTTTCCCCAGGGACCTACGAGCAGTACTTC | CASSFSPGTYEQYF
few | TRBJ1-5 | NA | TRBV13 | TGTGCCAGCAGCTTAGGACTAGGGGATCAGCCCCAGCATTTT | CASSLGLGDQPQHF
NA | TRBJ2-7 | NA | TRBV10-2 | TGCGCCAGTACCACGACAGGCTACGAGCAGTACTTC | CASTTTGYEQYF
NA | TRBJ1-5 | NA | TRBV27 | TGTGCCAGCAGCTGGAGGAGGGACAATCAGCCCCAGCATTTT | CASSWRRDNQPQHF
NA | TRBJ1-2 | NA | TRBV5-1 | TGCGCCAGCAGCTTGGAACCGGCATTTAACTATGGCTACACCTTC | CASSLEPAFNYGYTF
few | TRBJ2-3 | NA | TRBV5-1 | TGCGCCAGCAGCTTCGAAGGTAGCACAGATACGCAGTATTTT | CASSFEGSTDTQYF
few | TRBJ2-6 | TRBD1 | TRBV4-3 | TGCGCCAGCAGCCAACAAGGACAGGGGGCCCTTCGCGTCCTGACTTTC | CASSQQGQGALRVLTF
NA | TRBJ2-4 | NA | TRBV27 | TGTGCCAGCAGTTTATCAGCGTGGCAGGGGGCCAAAAACATTCAGTACTTC | CASSLSAWQGAKNIQYF